Listed below are T cell receptor beta chains from one sample, sequenced in a study of neurological immune-mediated disorders. TCRdb re-derived calls from the 5' RACE reads in MiXCR, one entry per CDR3 protein. The sample carries more than 60,000 distinct CDR3 sequences, 3.5% to 4.5% recorded once. The sequenced sample was PBMCs. These receptors originate from a woman in her forties or fifties with multiple sclerosis. Each CDR3 is given with its conserved first and last residue. A D gene is named only where the DNA matches it firmly. Clone size appears in some rows only: once, few, many, or a class for an expanded clone.

v_call: TRBV12-3/TRBV12-4; j_call: TRBJ2-3; d_call: NA; clone_size: many; cdr3_nt: TGTGCCAGCAGTGCCCCGGGGGCCACAGATACGCAGTATTTT; cdr3_aa: CASSAPGATDTQYF
v_call: TRBV5-1; j_call: TRBJ2-1; d_call: TRBD2; clone_size: many; cdr3_nt: TGCGCCAGCAGCTTGGTGGCTAGCGGGGGAACCTTAAATGAGCAGTTCTTC; cdr3_aa: CASSLVASGGTLNEQFF
v_call: TRBV5-1; j_call: TRBJ1-1; d_call: TRBD1; clone_size: many; cdr3_nt: TGCGCCAGCAGCATATCCGGGACAGCTAACACTGAAGCTTTCTTT; cdr3_aa: CASSISGTANTEAFF
v_call: TRBV7-9; j_call: TRBJ2-3; d_call: TRBD1; clone_size: NA; cdr3_nt: TGTGCCAGCAGCCTCCAGGGGGCAGATACGCAGTATTTT; cdr3_aa: CASSLQGADTQYF
v_call: TRBV6-1; j_call: TRBJ2-3; d_call: TRBD1; clone_size: many; cdr3_nt: TGTGCCTGCGGGACAGGGGGGGTCGTGGATACGCAGTATTTT; cdr3_aa: CACGTGGVVDTQYF
v_call: TRBV7-8; j_call: TRBJ2-6; d_call: NA; clone_size: many; cdr3_nt: TGTGCCAGCAGCTTGATAAGCAGGGCGACTGGGGCCAACGTCCTGACTTTC; cdr3_aa: CASSLISRATGANVLTF
v_call: TRBV27; j_call: TRBJ2-7; d_call: NA; clone_size: many; cdr3_nt: TGTGCCAGCAGTTTAGCCGGGTCCGAGCAGTACTTC; cdr3_aa: CASSLAGSEQYF
v_call: TRBV12-3/TRBV12-4; j_call: TRBJ1-1; d_call: NA; clone_size: many; cdr3_nt: TGTGCCAGCAGTTTATGGCATTTAGAAAACACTGAAGCTTTCTTT; cdr3_aa: CASSLWHLENTEAFF
v_call: TRBV5-1; j_call: TRBJ2-2; d_call: TRBD1; clone_size: many; cdr3_nt: TGCGCCAGCAGCTTGGAGGGACAGGGAAACGGGGAGCTGTTTTTT; cdr3_aa: CASSLEGQGNGELFF
v_call: TRBV5-1; j_call: TRBJ2-1; d_call: TRBD2; clone_size: many; cdr3_nt: TGCGCCAGCAGCGGGCTAGCGGGACGAGGATCTGAGCAGTTCTTC; cdr3_aa: CASSGLAGRGSEQFF
v_call: TRBV24-1; j_call: TRBJ2-1; d_call: TRBD2; clone_size: many; cdr3_nt: TGTGCCACCAGTGCGGCTAGCGGCTCCTACAATGAGCAGTTCTTC; cdr3_aa: CATSAASGSYNEQFF
v_call: TRBV6-6; j_call: TRBJ2-1; d_call: NA; clone_size: many; cdr3_nt: TGTGCCAGCAGTTACTCTGGGGGAATGAATGAGCAGTTCTTC; cdr3_aa: CASSYSGGMNEQFF
v_call: TRBV20-1; j_call: TRBJ2-1; d_call: NA; clone_size: many; cdr3_nt: TGCAGTGCTAGAGGCTTTATCGAGCGGTATGAGCAGTTCTTC; cdr3_aa: CSARGFIERYEQFF
v_call: TRBV12-3/TRBV12-4; j_call: TRBJ2-1; d_call: TRBD2; clone_size: many; cdr3_nt: TGTGCCAGCAAGCCGGGACTACCTTACAATGAGCAGTTCTTC; cdr3_aa: CASKPGLPYNEQFF
v_call: TRBV7-2; j_call: TRBJ2-2; d_call: NA; clone_size: NA; cdr3_nt: TGTGCCAGCAGCGCCAGGGGAACCGGGGAGCTGTTTTTT; cdr3_aa: CASSARGTGELFF
v_call: TRBV6-2/TRBV6-3; j_call: TRBJ1-4; d_call: NA; clone_size: NA; cdr3_nt: TGTGCCAGCAGTTACCCGACCCCACTCACCGGTGAAAAACTGTTTTTT; cdr3_aa: CASSYPTPLTGEKLFF
v_call: TRBV20-1; j_call: TRBJ2-6; d_call: TRBD2; clone_size: many; cdr3_nt: TGCAGTGCAACGGGGGAGGGCGGAGAAGCTGGGGCCAACGTCCTGACTTTC; cdr3_aa: CSATGEGGEAGANVLTF
v_call: TRBV6-5; j_call: TRBJ2-1; d_call: TRBD1; clone_size: many; cdr3_nt: TGTGCCAGCAGCGCCGGGACAGGGGGCCACAATGAGCAGTTCTTC; cdr3_aa: CASSAGTGGHNEQFF
v_call: TRBV20-1; j_call: TRBJ2-1; d_call: TRBD2; clone_size: many; cdr3_nt: TGCAGTGCTAGGGGGGCGGGGAGCGGGGGATACAATGAGCAGTTCTTC; cdr3_aa: CSARGAGSGGYNEQFF
v_call: TRBV4-1; j_call: TRBJ2-2; d_call: TRBD1; clone_size: many; cdr3_nt: TGCGCCAGCAGCCAAGTACCACCCGGGACAGGGGGCCACGGGGAGCTGTTTTTT; cdr3_aa: CASSQVPPGTGGHGELFF
v_call: TRBV11-3; j_call: TRBJ2-2; d_call: NA; clone_size: many; cdr3_nt: TGTGCCAGCAGCCCCAGTGGTTTCGGGGAGCTGTTTTTT; cdr3_aa: CASSPSGFGELFF
v_call: TRBV24-1; j_call: TRBJ1-2; d_call: NA; clone_size: NA; cdr3_nt: TGTGCCACCAGTGGTTCGACGGACGGCAACTATGGCTACACCTTC; cdr3_aa: CATSGSTDGNYGYTF
v_call: TRBV5-5; j_call: TRBJ1-4; d_call: TRBD1; clone_size: NA; cdr3_nt: TGTGCCAGCAGCGGGACAGCTAATGAAAAACTGTTTTTT; cdr3_aa: CASSGTANEKLFF
v_call: TRBV20-1; j_call: TRBJ2-6; d_call: NA; clone_size: many; cdr3_nt: TGCAGTGCTAGTCCAATCTCTGGGGCCAACGTCCTGACTTTC; cdr3_aa: CSASPISGANVLTF
v_call: TRBV20-1; j_call: TRBJ1-5; d_call: NA; clone_size: many; cdr3_nt: TGCAGTGCTAGGTGGAGGGACCATCAGCCCCAGCATTTT; cdr3_aa: CSARWRDHQPQHF
v_call: TRBV15; j_call: TRBJ1-1; d_call: NA; clone_size: NA; cdr3_nt: TGTGCCACCAGCAGAGATAGAGGGGCTGGCTCTGAAGCTTTCTTT; cdr3_aa: CATSRDRGAGSEAFF
v_call: TRBV5-1; j_call: TRBJ2-7; d_call: TRBD1; clone_size: many; cdr3_nt: TGCGCCAGCAGCCCGGACAGGGGGAAGGACGAGCAGTACTTC; cdr3_aa: CASSPDRGKDEQYF
v_call: TRBV24-1; j_call: TRBJ1-1; d_call: TRBD1; clone_size: many; cdr3_nt: TGTGCCACCAGTGACCCACAGGGGTGGCAGGCTTTCTTT; cdr3_aa: CATSDPQGWQAFF
v_call: TRBV10-3; j_call: TRBJ2-7; d_call: NA; clone_size: many; cdr3_nt: TGTGCCATCAGTACCCCCCCCGACGTATCCTACGAGCAGTACTTC; cdr3_aa: CAISTPPDVSYEQYF
v_call: TRBV20-1; j_call: TRBJ2-2; d_call: TRBD2; clone_size: few; cdr3_nt: TGCAGTGCTAGGAGCGGGAGTTTTGCCGGGGAGCTGTTTTTT; cdr3_aa: CSARSGSFAGELFF
v_call: TRBV12-3/TRBV12-4; j_call: TRBJ2-1; d_call: TRBD2; clone_size: many; cdr3_nt: TGTGCCAGCAGTTTAGGAGGGAGGGCCAACAATGAGCAGTTCTTC; cdr3_aa: CASSLGGRANNEQFF
v_call: TRBV15; j_call: TRBJ1-1; d_call: NA; clone_size: many; cdr3_nt: TGTGCCACCAGCAGAGATCGGTACTTTTCGAACACTGAAGCTTTCTTT; cdr3_aa: CATSRDRYFSNTEAFF
v_call: TRBV11-1; j_call: TRBJ2-5; d_call: NA; clone_size: many; cdr3_nt: TGTGCCAGCAGCTTTGACCCCCAGGGGTCGGGAGAGACCCAGTACTTC; cdr3_aa: CASSFDPQGSGETQYF
v_call: TRBV20-1; j_call: TRBJ1-4; d_call: NA; clone_size: many; cdr3_nt: TGCAGTATGCTAGTTGGGGGTGCAACTAATGAAAAACTGTTTTTT; cdr3_aa: CSMLVGGATNEKLFF
v_call: TRBV4-1; j_call: TRBJ1-1; d_call: NA; clone_size: many; cdr3_nt: TGCGCCAGCAGCCTAGACAGGAACACTGAAGCTTTCTTT; cdr3_aa: CASSLDRNTEAFF
v_call: TRBV15; j_call: TRBJ2-1; d_call: TRBD2; clone_size: many; cdr3_nt: TGTGCCACCAGAGGGCTAGCGGGAGTGGTTCTGTTCTTC; cdr3_aa: CATRGLAGVVLFF
v_call: TRBV24-1; j_call: TRBJ2-5; d_call: NA; clone_size: many; cdr3_nt: TGTGCCACCGGGGATATAGGAATAGAGACCCAGTACTTC; cdr3_aa: CATGDIGIETQYF
v_call: TRBV4-1; j_call: TRBJ2-7; d_call: NA; clone_size: many; cdr3_nt: TGCGCCAGCCGATCTTCGGACGGGAGCTCCTACGAGCAGTACTTC; cdr3_aa: CASRSSDGSSYEQYF
v_call: TRBV2; j_call: TRBJ2-1; d_call: TRBD2; clone_size: many; cdr3_nt: TGTGCCAGCAGTGAAGCCTCCGGGAGGGCGAGGGGTGAGCAGTTCTTC; cdr3_aa: CASSEASGRARGEQFF
v_call: TRBV14; j_call: TRBJ1-2; d_call: TRBD1; clone_size: many; cdr3_nt: TGTGCCAGCGGACAGGGGCCCTATGGCTACACCTTC; cdr3_aa: CASGQGPYGYTF
v_call: TRBV29-1; j_call: TRBJ2-2; d_call: TRBD2; clone_size: many; cdr3_nt: TGCAGCGCTGGAGGTCTAGCGGGAGGGAGGACCGGGGAGCTGTTTTTT; cdr3_aa: CSAGGLAGGRTGELFF
v_call: TRBV4-3; j_call: TRBJ1-4; d_call: NA; clone_size: few; cdr3_nt: TGCGCCAGCAGCCCAGGGATCGGGGGGGAAGAAAAACTGTTTTTT; cdr3_aa: CASSPGIGGEEKLFF
v_call: TRBV6-2/TRBV6-3; j_call: TRBJ2-1; d_call: NA; clone_size: many; cdr3_nt: TGTGCCAGCAGAAAATTTAGCGGAGTCTACAATGAGCAGTTCTTC; cdr3_aa: CASRKFSGVYNEQFF
v_call: TRBV29-1; j_call: TRBJ2-1; d_call: NA; clone_size: many; cdr3_nt: TGCAGCCTTGGAGGGATCGGGGGGCAGTTCTTC; cdr3_aa: CSLGGIGGQFF
v_call: TRBV7-2; j_call: TRBJ2-7; d_call: TRBD1; clone_size: many; cdr3_nt: TGTGCCAGCAGCTTGCAGGGGGCCAACGAGCAGTACTTC; cdr3_aa: CASSLQGANEQYF
v_call: TRBV3-1; j_call: TRBJ2-2; d_call: NA; clone_size: many; cdr3_nt: TGTGCCAGCAGCCTCGGGCCTCTGCGAGGGGAGCTGTTTTTT; cdr3_aa: CASSLGPLRGELFF
v_call: TRBV12-3/TRBV12-4; j_call: TRBJ2-1; d_call: NA; clone_size: many; cdr3_nt: TGTGCCAGCACCTCACGCCGGCATAAGGGTAATGAGCAGTTCTTC; cdr3_aa: CASTSRRHKGNEQFF
v_call: TRBV2; j_call: TRBJ2-1; d_call: NA; clone_size: many; cdr3_nt: TGTGCCAGCAGTGCGGAAACCAAGGGCAATGAGCAGTTCTTC; cdr3_aa: CASSAETKGNEQFF
v_call: TRBV7-6; j_call: TRBJ2-7; d_call: TRBD1; clone_size: many; cdr3_nt: TGTGCCAGCAGCTTAGTGGATCCGGGACAGGCAAACTACGAGCAGTACTTC; cdr3_aa: CASSLVDPGQANYEQYF
v_call: TRBV11-2; j_call: TRBJ2-7; d_call: NA; clone_size: NA; cdr3_nt: TGTGCCAGCAGCGTGTCCCAAGGCCCATCCTACGAGCAGTACTTC; cdr3_aa: CASSVSQGPSYEQYF
v_call: TRBV10-3; j_call: TRBJ2-1; d_call: TRBD2; clone_size: many; cdr3_nt: TGTGCCACCAGATCTCACGGGACTACGAATCACAATGAGCAGTTCTTC; cdr3_aa: CATRSHGTTNHNEQFF
v_call: TRBV24-1; j_call: TRBJ2-2; d_call: NA; clone_size: many; cdr3_nt: TGTGCCACTATGCGAGGGACTGGCGGGGAGCTGTTTTTT; cdr3_aa: CATMRGTGGELFF
v_call: TRBV7-3; j_call: TRBJ2-6; d_call: TRBD1; clone_size: few; cdr3_nt: TGTGCCAGCAGGACAGGGGCTGGGGCCAACGTCCTGACTTTC; cdr3_aa: CASRTGAGANVLTF
v_call: TRBV27; j_call: TRBJ2-7; d_call: TRBD1; clone_size: many; cdr3_nt: TGTGCCAGCGCTTACGCACCGGGACAGAGGTACGAGCAGTACTTC; cdr3_aa: CASAYAPGQRYEQYF
v_call: TRBV28; j_call: TRBJ1-1; d_call: NA; clone_size: many; cdr3_nt: TGTGCCAGCAGTTTTCCCCAAGACAGTGAAGCTTTCTTT; cdr3_aa: CASSFPQDSEAFF